In this sample, the clone carrying this T cell receptor (beta chain) turned up many times. Its antigen is currently unknown. Each donor (without exception) was a healthy Caucasian. TCRdb reanalysed the 5' RACE reads using MiXCR and keeps one entry per CDR3 protein. This sample has 150,000 or so distinct CDR3 sequences, with 3% to 4.5% found just once. This entry comes from a study of identical twins. Germline V CDR1 and CDR2: LGHNA, YSLEER. The CDR3 is 16 amino acids. The germline V and J ends were trimmed by 1 base and 6 bases, with 18 bases remaining between them. Study-wide results and caveats: Zero-insertion analyses could be partly confounded by invariant MAIT and iNKT cells.

The sequence was collected from a man between 18 and 35 years old in good health. The chain is built from TRBV4-3 and TRBJ1-2; D is unclear. Sequences were obtained from memory T cells sorted from blood. CDR3 region: CASSQVLHRPSDGYTF. As DNA, the CDR3 is TGCGCCAGCAGCCAAGTCCTCCACCGACCGTCGGATGGCTACACCTTC.